This T cell receptor beta chain was sequenced during a study of blood T cell repertoires in COVID-19. As for the study in general: PBMCs, B-cell-depleted T cells, or T cells were the source of the cDNA or gDNA that made up the material.

Methods used by the authors: Amplified reference gene primers provided the basis for estimating nucleated cell counts. Clones were sequenced by immunoSEQ multiplex PCR, and TCRdb holds only the in-frame ones, with some missing. D and trimming come from the DNA, and the V and J calls and clone size come from that table. The sample has a few hundred thousand clones, roughly 90% seen once. Germline values: CDR1 KGHSH, CDR2 LQKENI. CDR3 size: 14 residues. V lost 5 bases to trimming and J lost 1 base; unmatched junction nucleotides: 4. Either two negative PCRs, clearance, or symptom resolution qualified Cohort 3 donors as recovered.

The chain uses TRBV18 and TRBJ2-7; 8 bases map to TRBD2. This TCR was sampled from a woman in her 30s who had recovered from COVID-19. Source material: PBMCs or T cells enriched from blood (not recorded which). CDR3 nucleotide sequence: TGTGCCAGCTCATCTGCGGGGGGATCCTACGAGCAGTACTTC. This sequence encodes CASSSAGGSYEQYF.